This T cell receptor beta chain was retrieved from a study of T cell repertoires in cytomegalovirus infection. About the research overall: Through public TCR beta signatures, both CMV infection and matching HLA type were indicated.

Using its own MiXCR run on the reads, TCRdb lists one record per CDR3 protein. Of about 180,000 distinct CDR3 sequences listed, roughly 17% were seen once; the top ten hold 20% to 25%. On this clonotype: Its specificity is unknown.

Overall study findings and caveats: HLA-C-restricted TCR beta clonotypes specific for CMV led the ex vivo response. Adding up the frequency of public TCR beta families identified people who carried CMV plus the relevant HLA.

Germline-derived CDR1 and CDR2 are DFQATT and SNEGSKA (reference sequence). The CDR3 is 14 amino acids. The germline V and J ends were trimmed by 5 bases and 11 bases, with 24 bases remaining between them. This TCR came from a human donor in good health (CMV status not recorded). Some clones in this sample may be carry-over from other donors' samples. The sequencing input was CD8+ T cells from PBMCs. This chain links TRBV20-1 with TRBJ1-1; perhaps TRBD1 as D (5 bases). The CDR3 bases are TGCAGTGCTCTTCCTTGGGACTCCGGGGCGGAGGCTTTCTTT. It specifies CSALPWDSGAEAFF.